The 10 T cell receptor beta chains in this list originate from one sample, sequenced in a study of T-cell reconstitution after alpha-beta-depleted transplantation in children (dated by TCRdb to 2016 to 2017). In the paper's terms, the treatment or condition label means: allogeneic hematopoietic cell transplantation with graft depleted of TCRalphabeta T cells and CD19 B cells. The protocol used for the library was PCR. Sequencing instrument: Illumina HiSeq 2500. Molecular barcoding was employed in the preparation of TCR libraries, with unique molecular identifiers being used to normalize TCRbeta repertoire quantification. TCRdb trimmed public reads at Q25 via fastp, called clones via MiXCR and kept in-frame beta chains. Rows with a matching CDR3 protein are joined into one entry that keeps the most common DNA and genes. For this sample there are hundreds of thousands of distinct CDR3 sequences; 10% to 15% appear just once. The ten largest clones represent over 2% of the sample.

This material consisted of PBMCs, mostly from graft donor cells, taken 360 days after TCRalphabeta/CD19-depleted stem cell transplant. These receptor sequences come from a male patient younger than 18 who had a stem cell transplant for acute myeloid leukemia, so the T cells may come from the graft donor.

This clonotype was counted a few times. The chain has TRBV7-6 and TRBJ2-5; TRBD2 matches at 15 bases. This CDR3 region has 20 residues. V dropped 5 bases and J dropped 4; count of bases not matched to a gene: 17. From germline, CDR1 is SGHVS and CDR2 FNYEAQ. The CDR3 spells CASSAYSGRRTSGRGETQYF. The CDR3 DNA follows: TGTGCCAGCAGCGCTTACTCGGGACGTCGGACTAGCGGGAGGGGAGAGACCCAGTACTTC.

At least ten counts were recorded for this clonotype. A read error may account for a junction end that differs from germline. V is TRBV20-1 and J is TRBJ2-1, with 8 bases lining up with TRBD1. There are 14 residues in the CDR3. Germline V lookup: CDR1 DFQATT, CDR2 SNEGSKA (reference sequence). CDR3 in amino acids: CSARGQGVHNEQFF. The CDR3 region has the DNA TGCAGTGCAAGAGGACAGGGAGTCCACAATGAGCAGTTCTTC.

This clonotype was observed many times. The chain carries TRBV12-3 or TRBV12-4 and TRBJ2-1; 9 bases match TRBD2. J gave up 5 bases and V 8 bases, and 4 bases lay outside the gene matches. The CDR3 is made up of 13 amino acids. The CDR3 loop reads CASRASGNNEQFF. The CDR3 region has the DNA TGTGCCAGCCGGGCTAGCGGGAACAATGAGCAGTTCTTC.

This clonotype was seen more than once but under ten times. The CDR3 region has the DNA TGTGCCAGCAGCCAAGACGGCAGCGTTTACGAGCAGTACTTC. This encodes CASSQDGSVYEQYF. The V and J genes are TRBV3-1 and TRBJ2-7; the D is unclear. V was trimmed by 0 bases and J by 4 bases, leaving 10 bases between them. Per the germline V gene, CDR1 is LGHDT and CDR2 is YNNKEL (reference sequence). CDR3 length equals 14 residues.

This chain links TRBV20-1 with TRBJ2-4; D ambiguous. This CDR3 is built from 18 residues. Looked up from germline, CDR1 is DFQATT and CDR2 is SNEGSKA (reference sequence). V lost 2 bases to trimming and J lost 0 bases, with 20 bases between them. The CDR3 region is CSARPRGGRPLAKNIQYF. DNA of the CDR3: TGCAGTGCTAGACCACGAGGTGGGCGACCCTTAGCCAAAAACATTCAGTACTTC.

This clonotype showed up many times. V is TRBV11-1 and J is TRBJ2-7; D possibly corresponds to TRBD1 (6 bases). The CDR3 consists of 18 residues. The ends were cut back, 2 bases at V and 1 base at J, with 21 bases in the middle. In germline, CDR1 is SGHAT, CDR2 FQDESV (reference sequence). The CDR3 protein is CASSLSPVGGRASYEQYF. The CDR3 DNA sequence: TGTGCCAGCAGCTTATCTCCCGTTGGGGGCAGGGCTTCCTACGAGCAGTACTTC.

The V call is TRBV3-1, the J call TRBJ2-3; 10 positions match TRBD2. This CDR3 region has 16 residues. Germline-derived CDR1 and CDR2 are LGHDT and YNNKEL (reference sequence). The trim removed 1 base at V and 6 bases at J, leaving 7 bases unmatched. The CDR3 nucleotides are TGTGCCAGCAGCCAAGTTGTCCTAGCGGGAGTGGATACGCAGTATTTT. Its translation: CASSQVVLAGVDTQYF.

The V call is TRBV7-9, the J call TRBJ1-2, with 7 bases aligning to TRBD1. Germline V CDR1 and CDR2: SEHNR, FQNEAQ (reference sequence). V shed 3 bases, J shed 4 bases, and the junction held 5 bases outside the gene matches. This CDR3 contains 14 residues. CDR3 sequence (DNA): TGTGCCAGCAGCTTCACAGGGGTCATCTATGGCTACACCTTC. Protein: CASSFTGVIYGYTF.

This clonotype appeared many times. This chain connects TRBV28 to TRBJ2-5; 7 bases map to TRBD2. This CDR3 region has 17 residues. Trimming removed 6 bases from V and 2 bases from J; junction bases left unmatched: 15. The germline CDR1 and CDR2 sequences are MDHEN and SYDVKM. The CDR3 nucleotides read TGTGCCAGCAGGTGGGACCCGGGAGGTGAAGGTCAAGAGACCCAGTACTTC. This translates into CASRWDPGGEGQETQYF.

The CDR3 here is CSARDEVPNTGELFF. The CDR3 bases are TGCAGTGCTAGAGATGAAGTTCCGAACACCGGGGAGCTGTTTTTT. This sequence joins TRBV20-1 and TRBJ2-2; D not resolved. Germline V lookup: CDR1 DFQATT, CDR2 SNEGSKA (reference sequence). Trimming cost V 0 bases and J 0 bases, with 8 bases left between them. The CDR3 is made up of 15 amino acids.